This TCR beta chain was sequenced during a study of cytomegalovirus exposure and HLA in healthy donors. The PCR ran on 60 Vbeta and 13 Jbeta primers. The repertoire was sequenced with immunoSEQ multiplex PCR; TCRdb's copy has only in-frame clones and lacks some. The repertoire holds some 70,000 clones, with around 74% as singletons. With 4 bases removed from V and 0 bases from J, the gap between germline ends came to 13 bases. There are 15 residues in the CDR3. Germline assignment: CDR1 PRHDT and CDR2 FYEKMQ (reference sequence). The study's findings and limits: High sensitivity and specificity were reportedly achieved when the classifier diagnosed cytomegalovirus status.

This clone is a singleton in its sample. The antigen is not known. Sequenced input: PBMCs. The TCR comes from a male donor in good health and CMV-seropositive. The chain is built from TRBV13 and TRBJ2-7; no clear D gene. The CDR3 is CASSSRSRTSYEQYF. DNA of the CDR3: TGTGCCAGCAGCTCCCGTAGCCGTACCTCCTACGAGCAGTACTTC. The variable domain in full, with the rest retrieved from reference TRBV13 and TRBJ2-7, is AAGVIQSPRHLIKEKRETATLKCYPIPRHDTVYWYQQGPGQDPQFLISFYEKMQSDKGSIPDRFSAQQFSDYHSELNMSSLELGDSALYFCASSSRSRTSYEQYFGPGTRLTVT.